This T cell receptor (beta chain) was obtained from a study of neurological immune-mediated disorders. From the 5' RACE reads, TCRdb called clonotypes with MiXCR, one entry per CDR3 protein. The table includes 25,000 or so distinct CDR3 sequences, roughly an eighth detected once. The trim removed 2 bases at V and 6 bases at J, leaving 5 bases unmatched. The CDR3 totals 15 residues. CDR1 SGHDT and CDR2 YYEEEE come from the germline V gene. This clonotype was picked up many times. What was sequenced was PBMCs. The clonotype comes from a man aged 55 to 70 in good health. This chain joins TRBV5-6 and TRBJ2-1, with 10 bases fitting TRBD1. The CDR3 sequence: CASSFGTGASNEQFF. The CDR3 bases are TGTGCCAGCAGCTTTGGGACAGGGGCCTCCAATGAGCAGTTCTTC.